The clone carrying this T cell receptor beta chain was counted many times. What it recognizes is unknown. The sample is drawn from a study of response to subunit inactivated influenza vaccine. Study-level points and caveats: T cells newly recruited by each seasonal influenza vaccination are few, the authors suggested.

TCRdb called the RT-PCR reads again in MiXCR, with one record for every CDR3 protein. The sample lists 500,000 to 550,000 distinct CDR3 sequences; around 8% were seen once. Trimming took 6 bases from V and 6 from J; bases not matched to a gene: 12. Germline loops: CDR1 DFQATT, CDR2 SNEGSKA (reference sequence). CDR3 size: 14 residues. Sequenced here: PBMCs from blood, sampled 23 to 25 months after vaccination. This TCR derives from a man aged 50-75 years who received an inactivated influenza vaccine. This rearrangement joins TRBV20-1 to TRBJ1-2; 8 bases map to TRBD1. The CDR3 loop is CSATPGQVLDGYTF. The CDR3 DNA sequence: TGCAGTGCAACCCCGGGACAGGTTTTAGATGGCTACACCTTC.